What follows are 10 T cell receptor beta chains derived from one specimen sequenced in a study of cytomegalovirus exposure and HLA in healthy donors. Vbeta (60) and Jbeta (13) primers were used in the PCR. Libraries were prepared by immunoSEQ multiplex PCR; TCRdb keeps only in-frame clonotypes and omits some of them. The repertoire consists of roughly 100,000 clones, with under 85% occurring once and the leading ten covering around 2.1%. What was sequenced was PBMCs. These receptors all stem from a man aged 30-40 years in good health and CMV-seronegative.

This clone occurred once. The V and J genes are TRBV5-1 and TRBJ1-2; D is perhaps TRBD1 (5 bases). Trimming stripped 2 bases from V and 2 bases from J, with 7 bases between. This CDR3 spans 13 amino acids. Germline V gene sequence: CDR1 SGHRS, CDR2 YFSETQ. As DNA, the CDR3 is TGCGCCAGCAGCTTTGGGGCGAACTATGGCTACACCTTC. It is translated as CASSFGANYGYTF.

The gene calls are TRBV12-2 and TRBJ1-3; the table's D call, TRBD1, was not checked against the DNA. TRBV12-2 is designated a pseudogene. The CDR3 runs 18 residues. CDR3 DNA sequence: TGTGCAAGTCGCTCCAAGACAGGGGGCGACGGCGAAGGAAACACCATATATTTT. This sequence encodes CASRSKTGGDGEGNTIYF.

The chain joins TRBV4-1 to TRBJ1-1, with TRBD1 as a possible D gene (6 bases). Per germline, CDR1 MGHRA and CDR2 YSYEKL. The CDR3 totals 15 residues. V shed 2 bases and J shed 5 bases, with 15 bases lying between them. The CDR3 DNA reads TGCGCCAGCAGCCAAAAAGGGGGGGGTGGGACTGAAGCTTTCTTT. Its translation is CASSQKGGGGTEAFF.

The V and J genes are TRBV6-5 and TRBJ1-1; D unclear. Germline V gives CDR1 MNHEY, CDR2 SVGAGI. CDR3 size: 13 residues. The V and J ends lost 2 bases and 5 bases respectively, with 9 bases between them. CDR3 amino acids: CASSYAPGTEAFF. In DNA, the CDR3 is TGTGCCAGCAGTTACGCCCCGGGAACTGAAGCTTTCTTT.

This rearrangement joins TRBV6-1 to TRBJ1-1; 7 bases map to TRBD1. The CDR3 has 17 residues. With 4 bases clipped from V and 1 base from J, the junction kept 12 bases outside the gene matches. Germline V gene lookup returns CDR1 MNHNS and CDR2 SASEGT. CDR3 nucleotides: TGTGCCAGCAGTGCCCAGTTAGACAGGGTGGGGAACACTGAAGCTTTCTTT. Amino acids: CASSAQLDRVGNTEAFF.

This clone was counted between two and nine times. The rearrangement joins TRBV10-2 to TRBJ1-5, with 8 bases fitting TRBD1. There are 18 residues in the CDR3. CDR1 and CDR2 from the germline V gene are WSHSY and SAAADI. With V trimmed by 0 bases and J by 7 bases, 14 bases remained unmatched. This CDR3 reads CASSESILTGEVEQPQHF. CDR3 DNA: TGCGCCAGCAGTGAGTCGATTCTGACAGGGGAGGTGGAGCAGCCCCAGCATTTT.

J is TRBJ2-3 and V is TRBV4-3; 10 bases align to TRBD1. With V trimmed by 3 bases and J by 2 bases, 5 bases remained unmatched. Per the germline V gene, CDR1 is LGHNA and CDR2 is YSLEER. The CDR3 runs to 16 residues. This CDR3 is CASSQGTGANTDTQYF. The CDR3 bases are TGCGCCAGCAGCCAGGGGACAGGGGCAAACACAGATACGCAGTATTTT.

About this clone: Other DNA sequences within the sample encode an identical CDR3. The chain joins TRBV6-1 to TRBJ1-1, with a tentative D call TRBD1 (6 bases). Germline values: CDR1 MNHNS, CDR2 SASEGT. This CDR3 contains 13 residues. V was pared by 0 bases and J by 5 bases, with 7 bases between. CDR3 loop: CASSEARGTEAFF. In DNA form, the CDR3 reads TGTGCCAGCAGTGAAGCAAGGGGGACTGAAGCTTTCTTT.

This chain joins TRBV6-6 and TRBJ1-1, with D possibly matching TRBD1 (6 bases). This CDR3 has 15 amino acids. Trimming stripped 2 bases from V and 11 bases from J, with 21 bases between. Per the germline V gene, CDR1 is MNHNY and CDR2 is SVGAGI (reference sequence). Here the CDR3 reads CASSYTPSTGRKAFF. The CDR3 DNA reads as TGTGCCAGCAGTTACACCCCCTCGACAGGCCGCAAGGCTTTCTTT.

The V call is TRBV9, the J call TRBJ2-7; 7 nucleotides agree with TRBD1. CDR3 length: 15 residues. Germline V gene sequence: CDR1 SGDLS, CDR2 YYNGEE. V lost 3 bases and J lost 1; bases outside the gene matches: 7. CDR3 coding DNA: TGTGCCAGCAGCGCCCGGGACAGCTCTTCCTACGAGCAGTACTTC. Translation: CASSARDSSSYEQYF.